The 14 T cell receptor beta chains in this list originate from one sample, sequenced in a study of T cell responses to AZD1222 COVID-19 vaccine. Assay used: immunoSEQ multiplex PCR; TCRdb lists only in-frame clones, some missing. Of roughly 79,000 clones listed, about 91% are singletons. The sequenced sample was peripheral blood, obtained on day 0 of MenACWY control vaccination. These receptors came from an adult in good health.

The chain recombines TRBV28 with TRBJ2-3; 7 positions agree with TRBD1. The CDR3 has 14 amino acids. After removal of 3 bases from V and 6 bases from J, the junction contained 6 bases not matched to a gene. Germline V CDR1 and CDR2: MDHEN, SYDVKM. This chain's CDR3 is CASSFGGTADTQYF. The CDR3 DNA reads TGTGCCAGCAGTTTCGGTGGGACAGCGGATACGCAGTATTTT.

The chain uses TRBV28 and TRBJ2-1; D is perhaps TRBD1 or TRBD2 (5 bases each). This CDR3 has 13 amino acids. Germline V gene lookup returns CDR1 MDHEN and CDR2 SYDVKM. Between the trimmed V and J ends, which lost 2 bases and 15 bases, there was a span of 17 bases. The CDR3 DNA follows: TGTGCCAGCAGTTTAACGGGACCCCAAACGGGGTTCTTC. Amino acid sequence: CASSLTGPQTGFF.

This chain links TRBV2 with TRBJ1-1; 7 bases are a match to TRBD1. This CDR3 has 13 amino acids. Per germline, CDR1 SNHLY and CDR2 FYNNEI. The trim removed 6 bases at V and 4 bases at J, leaving 5 bases unmatched. The CDR3 DNA is TGTGCCAGCAGACCGACAGGGCGCACTGAAGCTTTCTTT. Protein sequence: CASRPTGRTEAFF.

The chain combines TRBV19 with TRBJ2-7; TRBD1 aligns across 9 bases. Trimming took 10 bases from V and 2 from J; bases not matched to a gene: 3. This CDR3 is built from 12 residues. Per the germline V gene, CDR1 is LNHDA and CDR2 is SQIVND (reference sequence). The CDR3 DNA follows: TGTGCCACGGGGACAGGGCCCTACGAGCAGTACTTC. It translates to CATGTGPYEQYF.

The gene calls are TRBV7-3 and TRBJ2-5; perhaps TRBD1 as D (6 bases). V was clipped by 4 bases and J by 3 bases, with 15 bases between them. Germline lookup yields CDR1 SGHTA and CDR2 FQGTGA. The CDR3 length is 15 residues. The CDR3 loop is CASSSRGGTEETQYF. Written as DNA, the CDR3 is TGTGCCAGCAGCTCCAGGGGTGGGACCGAAGAGACCCAGTACTTC. Together with reference TRBV7-3 and TRBJ2-5, the CDR3 gives the full variable domain: GAGVSQTPSNKVTEKGKYVELRCDPISGHTALYWYRQSLGQGPEFLIYFQGTGAADDSGLPNDRFFAVRPEGSVSTLKIQRTERGDSAVYLCASSSRGGTEETQYFGPGTRLLVL.

The chain recombines TRBV2 with TRBJ1-3, with D possibly TRBD1 on 5 matching bases. Trimming removed 8 bases at V and 8 bases at J, with 19 bases between. The CDR3 loop spans 14 amino acids. Germline-derived CDR1 and CDR2 are SNHLY and FYNNEI. CDR3 residues: CASDPPGKKDTIYF. Written as DNA, the CDR3 is TGTGCCAGCGACCCCCCAGGGAAGAAGGACACCATATATTTT.

V is TRBV6-5 and J is TRBJ1-6, with D unresolved. V lost 6 bases, J lost 14 bases, and 11 bases lay in between. This CDR3 is built from 11 residues. Germline-derived CDR1 and CDR2 are MNHEY and SVGAGI. In DNA, the CDR3 is TGTGCCAGCAGCGACACCGTCTCCCTCCACTTT. Encoded protein: CASSDTVSLHF.

The gene calls are TRBV24-1 and TRBJ2-1, with 7 bases lining up with TRBD2. CDR3 size: 15 residues. Germline CDR1 KGHDR, CDR2 SFDVKD. V shed 7 bases and J 6 bases; nucleotides not matched to a gene: 11. The CDR3 region is CATSGAGETSNEQFF. The CDR3 DNA sequence: TGTGCCACCAGCGGGGCGGGGGAAACGTCCAATGAGCAGTTCTTC.

The V call is TRBV7-8, the J call TRBJ1-5, with D possibly being TRBD1 (6 bases). With 1 base removed from V and 2 bases from J, the gap between germline ends came to 9 bases. Per the germline V gene, CDR1 is SGHVS and CDR2 is FQNEAQ. The CDR3 covers 15 residues. CDR3 coding DNA: TGTGCCAGCAGCTTAGGTTCAGGGGGCAATCAGCCCCAGCATTTT. This gives the protein CASSLGSGGNQPQHF. The variable domain in full, completed from reference TRBV7-8 and TRBJ1-5, reads GAGVSQSPRYKVAKRGQDVALRCDPISGHVSLFWYQQALGQGPEFLTYFQNEAQLDKSGLPSDRFFAERPEGSVSTLKIQRTQQEDSAVYLCASSLGSGGNQPQHFGDGTRLSIL.

CDR3 sequence: CASSPLPKGHRKSSYEQYF. CDR3 nucleotide sequence: TGTGCCAGCAGCCCCTTGCCCAAGGGGCACAGAAAAAGCTCCTACGAGCAGTACTTC. The chain links TRBV3-1 (or the pseudogene TRBV3-2) to TRBJ2-7, with D possibly TRBD1 on 5 matching bases. The CDR3 runs to 19 residues. V lost 4 bases and J lost 0, with 25 bases in between. CDR1 is LGHDT, CDR2 YNNKEL, per germline (reference sequence).

The chain carries TRBV24-1 and TRBJ2-2, with 7 bases fitting TRBD1. Losses at the gene ends were 4 bases for V and 4 bases for J; bases not matched to a gene: 8. CDR3 length equals 16 residues. The germline V gene has CDR1 KGHDR and CDR2 SFDVKD. CDR3 loop: CATSDAGQAITGELFF. CDR3 DNA sequence: TGTGCCACCAGTGACGCTGGACAGGCGATCACCGGGGAGCTGTTTTTT.

The chain is built from TRBV7-2 and TRBJ2-5, with 8 bases aligning to TRBD2. The length of the CDR3 is 14 residues. The V segment lost 5 bases and the J segment 4 bases; nucleotides outside the gene matches: 6. The germline CDR1 and CDR2 sequences are SGHTA and FQGNSA. The CDR3 bases are TGTGCCAGCAGCAAATCGGGAGGGCCAGAGACCCAGTACTTC. This gives the protein CASSKSGGPETQYF. Variable domain in full (rest from reference TRBV7-2 and TRBJ2-5): GAGVSQSPSNKVTEKGKDVELRCDPISGHTALYWYRQSLGQGLEFLIYFQGNSAPDKSGLPSDRFSAERTGGSVSTLTIQRTQQEDSAVYLCASSKSGGPETQYFGPGTRLLVL.

This chain joins TRBV6-7 and TRBJ2-3; 8 positions match TRBD2. TRBV6-7 is marked as an open reading frame, function uncertain. The CDR3 has 17 residues. The V and J ends lost 4 bases and 0 bases, in that order; junction bases with no gene match: 9. CDR3: CASSFVGLANSTDTQYF. CDR3 DNA: TGTGCCAGCAGTTTCGTCGGACTAGCTAACAGCACAGATACGCAGTATTTT.

The chain recombines TRBV24-1 with TRBJ1-2; D gene ambiguous. Germline lookup yields CDR1 KGHDR and CDR2 SFDVKD. V lost 4 bases to trimming and J lost 0 bases, with 8 bases between them. This CDR3 is 14 amino acids long. The CDR3 DNA reads TGTGCCACCAGTGACCCGGGCACTAACTATGGCTACACCTTC. It yields the protein CATSDPGTNYGYTF.